This paragraph reports one T cell receptor beta chain. Its antigen is unidentified. The germline V gene has CDR1 SGHDN and CDR2 FVKESK. The CDR3 extends over 14 amino acids. Trimming took 1 base from V and 7 from J, leaving 11 bases between them. This sample is part of a study of T-cell reconstitution after alpha-beta-depleted transplantation in children. Whole-study findings and limits: At day 60, the high TCRbeta diversity found in some patients originated from recipient T cells and thymic progenitors that had survived. In patients about two months after transplant, alpha-beta T cells reportedly arose from several hundred expanded graft clones. The authors attributed T-cell counts and diversity one year after transplant mostly to newly produced T cells.

TCRbeta library construction was performed incorporating unique molecular identifiers. TCRdb re-called the PCR reads with MiXCR, one entry per CDR3 protein. The sample records approximately 85,000 distinct CDR3 sequences, 15% to 18% being singletons. The J gene is TRBJ1-5, the V gene TRBV14; D is uncertain. The source material was PBMCs, mostly from graft donor cells, sampled 180 days after TCRalphabeta/CD19-depleted stem cell transplant. The origin of this receptor is a male patient aged 2 to 9 who had a stem cell transplant for acute lymphoblastic leukemia, so the T cells may come from the graft donor. DNA for the CDR3: TGTGCCAGCAGCCAAGTAGGCCCCGGGCAGCCCCAGCATTTT. Protein product: CASSQVGPGQPQHF.